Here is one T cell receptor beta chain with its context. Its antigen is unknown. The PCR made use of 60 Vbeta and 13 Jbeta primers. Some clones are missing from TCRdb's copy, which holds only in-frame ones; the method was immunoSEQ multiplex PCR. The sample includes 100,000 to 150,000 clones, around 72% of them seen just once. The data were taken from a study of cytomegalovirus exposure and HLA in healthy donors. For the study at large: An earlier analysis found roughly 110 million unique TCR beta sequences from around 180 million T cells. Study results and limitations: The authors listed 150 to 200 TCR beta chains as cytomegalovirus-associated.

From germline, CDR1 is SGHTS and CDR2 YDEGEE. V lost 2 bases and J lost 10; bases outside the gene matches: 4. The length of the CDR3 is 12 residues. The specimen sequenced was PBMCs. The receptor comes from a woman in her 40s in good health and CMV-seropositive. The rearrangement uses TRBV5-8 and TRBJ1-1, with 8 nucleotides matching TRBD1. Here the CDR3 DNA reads TGTGCCAGCAGCTTTTTCAGGGGGCTAGCTTTCTTT. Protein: CASSFFRGLAFF.